What follows are 4 T cell receptor beta chains derived from one specimen sequenced in a study of shared T cell receptors in the human thymus. Profiling relied on immunoSEQ multiplex PCR, and the TCRdb table lists in-frame clones only, not all of them. Here the sample spans about 660,000 clones, more than 75% being singletons. This sample also appeared in a second study, on human thymus T cells.

The specimen sequenced was thymocytes. The receptor set was obtained from a boy in the first two years of life with a congenital heart defect.

CDR3 amino acids: CASSLGSGHQPQHF. The DNA for the CDR3 is TGTGCCAGCAGCTTGGGCAGCGGCCATCAGCCCCAGCATTTT. V is TRBV7-2 and J is TRBJ1-5; D is ambiguous. This CDR3 region has 14 residues. Trimming took off 3 bases at V and 5 bases at J, with 11 bases between the two ends. Per the germline V gene, CDR1 is SGHTA and CDR2 is FQGNSA.

The V gene is TRBV28, the J gene TRBJ1-5; no firm D call. The CDR3 spans 15 residues. From germline, CDR1 is MDHEN and CDR2 SYDVKM. V lost 2 bases, J lost 6 bases, and 14 bases lay in between. As DNA, the CDR3 is TGTGCCAGCAGTTTACGGGGATACGGTCCTCAGCCCCAGCATTTT. It translates to CASSLRGYGPQPQHF.

The V gene is TRBV7-8, the J gene TRBJ2-7; 12 bases line up with TRBD2. The V gene end was trimmed by 4 bases and the J gene end by 5 bases; junction bases not matched to a gene: 6. CDR1 and CDR2 from the germline V gene are SGHVS and FQNEAQ. The CDR3 totals 15 residues. CDR3 in amino acids: CASSSRLAGADEQYF. DNA of the CDR3: TGTGCCAGCAGCTCGAGACTAGCGGGAGCAGACGAGCAGTACTTC.

The chain employs TRBV5-8 and TRBJ1-2, with 8 bases lining up with TRBD1. CDR3 length: 15 residues. The germline V gene has CDR1 SGHTS and CDR2 YDEGEE. Trimming at V came to 1 base and at J to 4 bases, leaving 6 bases not matched to a gene. The chain's CDR3 is CASSLRDRIIYGYTF. The DNA of the CDR3 is TGTGCCAGCAGCTTGCGGGACAGGATTATCTATGGCTACACCTTC.